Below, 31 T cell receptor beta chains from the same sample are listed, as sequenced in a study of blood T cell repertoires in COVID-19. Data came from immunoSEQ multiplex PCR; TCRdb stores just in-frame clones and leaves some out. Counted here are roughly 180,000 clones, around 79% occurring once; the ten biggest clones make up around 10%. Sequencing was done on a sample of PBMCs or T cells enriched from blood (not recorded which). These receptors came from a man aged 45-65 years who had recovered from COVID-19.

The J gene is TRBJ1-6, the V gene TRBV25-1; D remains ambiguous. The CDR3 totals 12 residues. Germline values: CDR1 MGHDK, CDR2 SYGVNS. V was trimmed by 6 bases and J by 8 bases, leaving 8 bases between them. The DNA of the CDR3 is TGTGCCAGCAGCGAGGGATATTCACCCCTCCACTTT. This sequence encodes CASSEGYSPLHF.

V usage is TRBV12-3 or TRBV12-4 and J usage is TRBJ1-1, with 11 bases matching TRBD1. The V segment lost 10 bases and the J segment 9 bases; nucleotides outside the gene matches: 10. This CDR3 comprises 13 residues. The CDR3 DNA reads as TGTGCCACGTCCGGGACAGGGGGAGGCCAAGCTTTCTTT. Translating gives CATSGTGGGQAFF.

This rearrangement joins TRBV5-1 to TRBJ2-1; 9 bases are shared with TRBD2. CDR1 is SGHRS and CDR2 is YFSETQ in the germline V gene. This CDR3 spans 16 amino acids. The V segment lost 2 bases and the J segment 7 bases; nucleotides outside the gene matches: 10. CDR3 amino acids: CASSLIPAGGGNEQFF. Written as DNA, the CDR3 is TGCGCCAGCAGCTTAATCCCAGCGGGAGGTGGGAATGAGCAGTTCTTC. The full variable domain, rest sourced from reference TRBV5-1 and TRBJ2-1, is KAGVTQTPRYLIKTRGQQVTLSCSPISGHRSVSWYQQTPGQGLQFLFEYFSETQRNKGNFPGRFSGRQFSNSRSEMNVSTLELGDSALYLCASSLIPAGGGNEQFFGPGTRLTVL.

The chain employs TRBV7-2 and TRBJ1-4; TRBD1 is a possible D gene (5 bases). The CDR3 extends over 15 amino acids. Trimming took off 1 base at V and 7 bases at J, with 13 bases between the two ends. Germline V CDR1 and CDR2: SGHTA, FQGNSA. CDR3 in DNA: TGTGCCAGCAGCTTAGGGCTGGGGCAGATTGAAAAACTGTTTTTT. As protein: CASSLGLGQIEKLFF.

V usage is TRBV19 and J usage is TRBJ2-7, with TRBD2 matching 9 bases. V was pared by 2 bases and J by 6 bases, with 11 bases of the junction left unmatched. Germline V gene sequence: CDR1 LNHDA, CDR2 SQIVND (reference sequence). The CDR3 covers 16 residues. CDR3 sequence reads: CASSIYLSGSTREQYF. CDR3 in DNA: TGTGCCAGTAGTATATACCTTAGCGGGAGTACTCGCGAGCAGTACTTC.

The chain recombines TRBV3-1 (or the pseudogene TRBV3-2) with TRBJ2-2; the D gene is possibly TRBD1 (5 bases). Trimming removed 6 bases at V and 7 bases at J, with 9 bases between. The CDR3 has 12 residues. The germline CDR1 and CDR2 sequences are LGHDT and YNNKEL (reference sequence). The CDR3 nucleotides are TGTGCCAGCAGTGAAAGGGGCGGGGAGCTGTTTTTT. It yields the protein CASSERGGELFF.

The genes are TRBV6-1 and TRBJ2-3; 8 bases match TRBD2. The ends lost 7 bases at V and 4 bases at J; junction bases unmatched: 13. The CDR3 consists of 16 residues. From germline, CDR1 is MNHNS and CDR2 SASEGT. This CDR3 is CASIDGLASSADTQYF. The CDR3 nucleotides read TGTGCCAGCATTGACGGACTAGCCAGTTCGGCAGATACGCAGTATTTT.

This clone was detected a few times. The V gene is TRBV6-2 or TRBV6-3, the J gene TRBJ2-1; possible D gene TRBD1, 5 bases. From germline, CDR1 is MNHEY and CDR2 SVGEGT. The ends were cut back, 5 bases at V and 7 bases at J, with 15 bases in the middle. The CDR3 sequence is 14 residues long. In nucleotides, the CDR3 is TGTGCCAGCAGTCAGGGTATAGGCTGGAATGAGCAGTTCTTC. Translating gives CASSQGIGWNEQFF.

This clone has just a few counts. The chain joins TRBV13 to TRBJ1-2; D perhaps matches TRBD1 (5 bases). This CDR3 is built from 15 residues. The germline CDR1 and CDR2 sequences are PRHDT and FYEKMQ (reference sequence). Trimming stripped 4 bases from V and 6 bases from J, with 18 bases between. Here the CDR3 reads CASSSSRGGMNGYTF. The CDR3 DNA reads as TGTGCCAGCAGCTCATCCCGTGGGGGGATGAATGGCTACACCTTC.

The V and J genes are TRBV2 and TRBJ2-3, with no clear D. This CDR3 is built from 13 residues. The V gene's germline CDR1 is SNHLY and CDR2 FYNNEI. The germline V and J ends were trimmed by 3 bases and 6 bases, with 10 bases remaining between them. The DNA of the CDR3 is TGTGCCAGCAGTGAGTCACTTCCGGATACGCAGTATTTT. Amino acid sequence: CASSESLPDTQYF.

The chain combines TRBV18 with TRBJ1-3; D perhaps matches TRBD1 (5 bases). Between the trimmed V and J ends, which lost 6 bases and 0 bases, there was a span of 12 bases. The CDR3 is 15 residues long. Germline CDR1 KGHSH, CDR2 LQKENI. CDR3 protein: CASSLQAFSGNTIYF. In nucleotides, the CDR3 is TGTGCCAGCTCGCTACAGGCCTTCTCTGGAAACACCATATATTTT.

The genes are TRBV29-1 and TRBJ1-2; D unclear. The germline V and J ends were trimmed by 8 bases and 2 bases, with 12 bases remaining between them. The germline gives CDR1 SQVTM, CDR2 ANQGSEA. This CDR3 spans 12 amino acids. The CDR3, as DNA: TGCAGCCTGGTTGACGGGAACTATGGCTACACCTTC. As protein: CSLVDGNYGYTF.

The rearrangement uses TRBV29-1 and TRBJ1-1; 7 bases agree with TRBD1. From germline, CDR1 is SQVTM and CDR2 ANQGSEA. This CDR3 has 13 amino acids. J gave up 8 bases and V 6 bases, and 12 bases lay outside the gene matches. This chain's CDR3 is CSVPTGRAVEAFF. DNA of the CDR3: TGCAGCGTACCGACAGGGCGAGCCGTGGAAGCTTTCTTT.

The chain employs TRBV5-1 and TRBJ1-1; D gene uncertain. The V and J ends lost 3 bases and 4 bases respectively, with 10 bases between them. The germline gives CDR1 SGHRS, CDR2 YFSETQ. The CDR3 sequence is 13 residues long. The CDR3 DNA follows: TGCGCCAGCAGCTGGGCAGGATCCACTGAAGCTTTCTTT. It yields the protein CASSWAGSTEAFF.

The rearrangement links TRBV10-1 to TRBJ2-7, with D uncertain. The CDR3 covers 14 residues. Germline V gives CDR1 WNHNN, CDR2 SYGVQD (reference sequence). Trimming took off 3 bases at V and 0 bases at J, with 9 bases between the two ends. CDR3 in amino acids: CASSDHRSSYEQYF. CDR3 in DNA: TGCGCCAGCAGTGACCACCGGAGCTCCTACGAGCAGTACTTC.

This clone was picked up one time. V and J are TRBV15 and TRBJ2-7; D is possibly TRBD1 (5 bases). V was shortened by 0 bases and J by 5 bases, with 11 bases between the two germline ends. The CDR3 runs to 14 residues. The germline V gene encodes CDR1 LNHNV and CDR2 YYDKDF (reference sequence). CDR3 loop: CATSREAGLDEQYF. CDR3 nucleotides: TGTGCCACCAGCAGAGAGGCAGGGCTCGACGAGCAGTACTTC. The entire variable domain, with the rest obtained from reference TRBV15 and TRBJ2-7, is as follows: DAMVIQNPRYQVTQFGKPVTLSCSQTLNHNVMYWYQQKSSQAPKLLFHYYDKDFNNEADTPDNFQSRRPNTSFCFLDIRSPGLGDTAMYLCATSREAGLDEQYFGPGTRLTVT.

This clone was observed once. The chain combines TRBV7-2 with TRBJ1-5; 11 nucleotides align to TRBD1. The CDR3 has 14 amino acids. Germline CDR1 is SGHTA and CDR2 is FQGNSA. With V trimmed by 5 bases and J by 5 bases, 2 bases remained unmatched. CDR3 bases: TGTGCCAGCAGCAGGACAGGGGGCGATCAGCCCCAGCATTTT. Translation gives CASSRTGGDQPQHF.

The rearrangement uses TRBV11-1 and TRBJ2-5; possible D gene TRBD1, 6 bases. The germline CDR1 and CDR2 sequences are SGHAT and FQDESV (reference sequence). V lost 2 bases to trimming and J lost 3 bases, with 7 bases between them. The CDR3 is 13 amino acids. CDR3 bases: TGTGCCAGCAGCTTACGGACAGAAGAGACCCAGTACTTC. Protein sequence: CASSLRTEETQYF.

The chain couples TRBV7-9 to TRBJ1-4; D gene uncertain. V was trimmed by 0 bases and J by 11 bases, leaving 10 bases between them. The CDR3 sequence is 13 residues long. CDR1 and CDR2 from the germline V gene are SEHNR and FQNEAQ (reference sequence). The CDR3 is CASSLAGAVKLFF. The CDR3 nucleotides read TGTGCCAGCAGCTTAGCCGGAGCGGTTAAACTGTTTTTT.

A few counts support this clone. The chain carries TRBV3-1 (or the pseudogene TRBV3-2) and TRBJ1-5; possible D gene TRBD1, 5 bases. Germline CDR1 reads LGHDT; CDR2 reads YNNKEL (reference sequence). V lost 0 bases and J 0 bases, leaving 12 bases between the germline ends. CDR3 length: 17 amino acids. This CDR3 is CASSQDFGGYSNQPQHF. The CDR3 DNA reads TGTGCCAGCAGCCAAGATTTTGGGGGGTATAGCAATCAGCCCCAGCATTTT.

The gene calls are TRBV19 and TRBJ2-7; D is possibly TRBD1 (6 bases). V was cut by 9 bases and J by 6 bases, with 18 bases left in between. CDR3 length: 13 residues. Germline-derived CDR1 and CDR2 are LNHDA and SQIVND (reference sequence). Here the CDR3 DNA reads TGTGCCAGCCGGCGCGACCTCAGGGGCGAGCAGTACTTC. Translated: CASRRDLRGEQYF.

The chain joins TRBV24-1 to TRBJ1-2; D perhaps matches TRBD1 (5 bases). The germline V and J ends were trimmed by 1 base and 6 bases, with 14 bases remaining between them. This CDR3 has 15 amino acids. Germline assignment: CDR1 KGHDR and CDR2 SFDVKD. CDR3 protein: CATSDFGQGLDGYTF. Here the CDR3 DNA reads TGTGCCACCAGTGATTTCGGGCAGGGTTTAGATGGCTACACCTTC.

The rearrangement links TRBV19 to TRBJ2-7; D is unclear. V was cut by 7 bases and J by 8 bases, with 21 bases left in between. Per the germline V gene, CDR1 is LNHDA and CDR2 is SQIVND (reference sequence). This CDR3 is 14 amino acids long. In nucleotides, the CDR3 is TGTGCCAGTATTGATTCGGCTAGGCCTACGCAGCAGTACTTC. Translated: CASIDSARPTQQYF.

CDR3 nucleotide sequence: TGCGCCAGCAGCTTGGCCTTCCCCGGGACAGGGGAGCTGTTTTTT. The encoded protein is CASSLAFPGTGELFF. The rearrangement joins TRBV5-1 to TRBJ2-2; a possible D gene is TRBD1 (6 bases). Germline CDR1 and CDR2: SGHRS and YFSETQ. The germline V and J ends were trimmed by 0 bases and 8 bases, with 14 bases remaining between them. The CDR3 spans 15 residues.

CDR3 loop: CASRMTSGASYEQYF. The CDR3 DNA is TGTGCCAGTAGGATGACTAGCGGGGCCTCCTACGAGCAGTACTTC. The chain couples TRBV19 to TRBJ2-7, with 11 bases aligning to TRBD2. V lost 6 bases, J lost 0 bases, and 4 bases stayed unmatched. Germline V lookup: CDR1 LNHDA, CDR2 SQIVND (reference sequence). The CDR3 covers 15 residues. The complete variable domain, with remaining parts taken from reference TRBV19 and TRBJ2-7, reads DGGITQSPKYLFRKEGQNVTLSCEQNLNHDAMYWYRQDPGQGLRLIYYSQIVNDFQKGDIAEGYSVSREKKESFPLTVTSAQKNPTAFYLCASRMTSGASYEQYFGPGTRLTVT.

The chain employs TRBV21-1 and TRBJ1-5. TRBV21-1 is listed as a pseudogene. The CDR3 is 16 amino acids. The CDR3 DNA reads TGTGCCAGGGGAAGTCTAGGACGGGGGATTAATCAGCCCCAGCATTTT. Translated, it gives CARGSLGRGINQPQHF.

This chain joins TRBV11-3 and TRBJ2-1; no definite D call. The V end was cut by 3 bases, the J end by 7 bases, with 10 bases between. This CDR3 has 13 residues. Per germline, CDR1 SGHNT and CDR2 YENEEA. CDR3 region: CASSFSAGNEQFF. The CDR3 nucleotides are TGTGCCAGCAGCTTTTCGGCCGGGAATGAGCAGTTCTTC.

The CDR3 sequence: CASSYTGQEMNTEAFF. The CDR3 DNA follows: TGTGCCAGCAGTTACACGGGACAGGAGATGAACACTGAAGCTTTCTTT. V is TRBV6-5 and J is TRBJ1-1, with TRBD1 identical over 8 bases. The V gene's germline CDR1 is MNHEY and CDR2 SVGAGI. The CDR3 has 16 residues. The ends lost 2 bases at V and 0 bases at J; junction bases unmatched: 5.

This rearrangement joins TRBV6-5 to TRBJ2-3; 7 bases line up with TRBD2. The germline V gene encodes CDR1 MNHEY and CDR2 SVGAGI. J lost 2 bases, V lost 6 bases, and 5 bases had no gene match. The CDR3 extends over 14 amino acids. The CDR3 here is CASRPSGATDTQYF. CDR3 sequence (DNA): TGTGCCAGCAGACCTAGCGGAGCCACAGATACGCAGTATTTT.

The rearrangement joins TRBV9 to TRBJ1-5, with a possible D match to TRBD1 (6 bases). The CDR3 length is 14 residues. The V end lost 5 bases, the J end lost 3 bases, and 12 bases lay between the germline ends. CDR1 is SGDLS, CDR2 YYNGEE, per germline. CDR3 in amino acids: CASSAGQHNQPQHF. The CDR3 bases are TGTGCCAGCAGTGCTGGACAGCACAATCAGCCCCAGCATTTT.

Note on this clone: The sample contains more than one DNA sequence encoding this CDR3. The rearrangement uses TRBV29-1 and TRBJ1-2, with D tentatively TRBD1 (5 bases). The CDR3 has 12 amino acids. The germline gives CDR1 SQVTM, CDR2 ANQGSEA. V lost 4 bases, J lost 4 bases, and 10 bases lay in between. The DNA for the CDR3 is TGCAGCGTTGGGGACGGGAGCTATGGCTACACCTTC. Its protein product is CSVGDGSYGYTF.